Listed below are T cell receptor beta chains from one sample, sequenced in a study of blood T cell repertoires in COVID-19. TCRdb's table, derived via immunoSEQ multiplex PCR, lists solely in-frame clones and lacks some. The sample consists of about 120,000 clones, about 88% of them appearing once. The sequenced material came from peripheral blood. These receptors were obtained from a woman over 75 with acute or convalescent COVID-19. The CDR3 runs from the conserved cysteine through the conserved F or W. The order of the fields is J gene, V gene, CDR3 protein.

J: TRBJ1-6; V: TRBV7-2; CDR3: CASSLGPEGSYNSPLHF
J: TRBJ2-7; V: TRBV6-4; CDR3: CASSEIAYPYEQYF
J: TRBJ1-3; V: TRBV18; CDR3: CASSPPGQSGNTIYF
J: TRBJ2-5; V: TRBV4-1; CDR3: CASSQGVRDRAETQYF
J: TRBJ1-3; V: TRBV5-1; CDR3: CASSGGQGNTIYF
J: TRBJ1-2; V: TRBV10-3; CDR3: CAIRDGTGGFGYTF
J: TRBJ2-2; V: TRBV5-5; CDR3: CASSLGQTTGELFF
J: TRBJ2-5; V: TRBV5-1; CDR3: CASRLASGAQGTQYF
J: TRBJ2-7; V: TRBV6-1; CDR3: CASSDGYEQYF
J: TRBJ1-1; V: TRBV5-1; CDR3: CASKVTDQNTEAFF
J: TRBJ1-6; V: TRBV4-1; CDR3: CASSLEGTVNSPLHF
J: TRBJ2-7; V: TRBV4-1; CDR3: CASSQGGLGFYEQYF
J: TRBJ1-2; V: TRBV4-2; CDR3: CASSQETGVTNYGYTF
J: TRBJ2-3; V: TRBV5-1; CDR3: CASGRGTGLLANTQYF
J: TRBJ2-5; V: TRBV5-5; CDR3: CASSFLGTEQETQYF
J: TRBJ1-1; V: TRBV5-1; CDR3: CASSFDIMNTEAFF
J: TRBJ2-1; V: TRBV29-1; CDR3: CSARRAAYNEQFF
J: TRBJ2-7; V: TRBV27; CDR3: CASSFTSGTYEQYF
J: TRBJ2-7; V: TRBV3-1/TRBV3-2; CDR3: CASSQGYTSSYEQYF
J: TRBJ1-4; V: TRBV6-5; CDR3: CASSQDRAEKLFF
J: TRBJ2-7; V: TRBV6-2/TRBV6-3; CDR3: CASSYLTMAQYF
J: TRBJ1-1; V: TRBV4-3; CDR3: CASSQGWTGGFRAFF
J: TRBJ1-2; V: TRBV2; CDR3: CASSGRGRVGYTF
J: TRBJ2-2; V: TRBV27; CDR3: CASGQTGNTGELFF
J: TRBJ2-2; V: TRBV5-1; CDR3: CASSPDRGSGELFF
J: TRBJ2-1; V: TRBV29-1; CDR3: CSVSTSGIVYNEQFF
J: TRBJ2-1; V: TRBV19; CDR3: CASSEGLAGFF
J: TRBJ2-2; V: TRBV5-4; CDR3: CASTGTPTGELFF
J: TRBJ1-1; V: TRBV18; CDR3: CASSAGGIAEAFF
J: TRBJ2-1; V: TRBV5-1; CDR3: CASSLGGPSNEQFF
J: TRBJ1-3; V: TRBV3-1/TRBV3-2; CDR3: CASSQGTGSSGNTIYF
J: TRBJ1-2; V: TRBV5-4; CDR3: CASSYVQGAGEYGYTF
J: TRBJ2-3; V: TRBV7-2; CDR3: CASSLENFGGVTDTQYF
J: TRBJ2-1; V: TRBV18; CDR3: CASSPGTAYNEQFF
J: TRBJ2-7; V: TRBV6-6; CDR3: CASNIHGTGAAEQYF
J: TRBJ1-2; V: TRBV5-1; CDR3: CASRARGGSDYGYTF
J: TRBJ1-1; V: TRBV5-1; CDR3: CASRLLGGSDVFF
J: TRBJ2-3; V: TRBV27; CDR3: CASSSMTSGGITDTQYF
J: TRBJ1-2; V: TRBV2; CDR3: CASSGQGNYGYTF
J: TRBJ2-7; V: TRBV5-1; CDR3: CASSLVQAGGSYEQYF
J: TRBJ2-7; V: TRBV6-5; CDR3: CASSYSRTSGAYEQYF
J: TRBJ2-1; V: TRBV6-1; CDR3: CASSEASVNEQFF
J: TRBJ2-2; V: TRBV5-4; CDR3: CASTPGDTGELFF
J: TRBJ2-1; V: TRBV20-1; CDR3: CSASLGAAYNEQFF
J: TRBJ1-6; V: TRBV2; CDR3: CASKFTGYNSPLHF
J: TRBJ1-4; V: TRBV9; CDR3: CASSVTGAEEKLFF
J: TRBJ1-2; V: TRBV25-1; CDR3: CASVGRTGSGGYTF
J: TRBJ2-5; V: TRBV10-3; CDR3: CAISRGNGNQETQYF